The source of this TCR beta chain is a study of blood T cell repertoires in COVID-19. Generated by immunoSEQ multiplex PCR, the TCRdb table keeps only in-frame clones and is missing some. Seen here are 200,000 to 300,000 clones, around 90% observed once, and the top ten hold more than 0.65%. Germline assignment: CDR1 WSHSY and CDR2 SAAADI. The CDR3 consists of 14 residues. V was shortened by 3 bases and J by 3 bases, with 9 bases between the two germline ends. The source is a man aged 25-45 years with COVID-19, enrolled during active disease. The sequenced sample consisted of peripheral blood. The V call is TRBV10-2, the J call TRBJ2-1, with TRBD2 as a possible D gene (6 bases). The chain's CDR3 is CASSDIGGYNEQFF. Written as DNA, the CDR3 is TGCGCCAGCAGTGACATCGGGGGCTACAATGAGCAGTTCTTC.